Below are 4 T cell receptor beta chains sequenced from a single sample in a study of cytomegalovirus exposure and HLA in healthy donors. Use of 60 Vbeta and 13 Jbeta primers characterized the PCR. This table comes from immunoSEQ multiplex PCR, and its TCRdb copy is limited to in-frame clones, with some not included. The sample includes some 200,000 clones, around four fifths of them seen just once. Sequences were obtained from PBMCs. These receptors all stem from a female donor in good health and CMV-seronegative.

The chain links TRBV6-5 to TRBJ1-1; tentatively, D is TRBD1 (6 bases). From germline, CDR1 is MNHEY and CDR2 SVGAGI. The CDR3 spans 13 residues. V lost 10 bases and J 3 bases, leaving 15 bases between the germline ends. CDR3 sequence reads: CATKTGRDTEAFF. For the CDR3, the DNA is TGTGCCACCAAGACAGGTCGAGACACTGAAGCTTTCTTT.

The rearrangement uses TRBV5-1 and TRBJ2-4, with 7 bases identical to TRBD1. The germline V gene encodes CDR1 SGHRS and CDR2 YFSETQ. V shed 3 bases, J shed 8 bases, and the junction held 11 bases outside the gene matches. The CDR3 has 15 residues. Here the CDR3 DNA reads TGCGCCAGCAGCTACAGGGGTGGCGAAGGGGACATTCAGTACTTC. Protein sequence: CASSYRGGEGDIQYF.

The J gene is TRBJ2-3, the V gene TRBV6-1; D uncertain. The CDR3 is 14 residues long. Germline CDR1 is MNHNS and CDR2 is SASEGT. Trimming shortened V by 4 bases and J by 4 bases, and 12 bases separated the two germline ends. CDR3 residues: CASSVAVSADTQYF. CDR3 sequence (DNA): TGTGCCAGCAGTGTGGCCGTCTCAGCAGATACGCAGTATTTT.

J is TRBJ1-1 and V is TRBV6-1, with TRBD1 matching over 11 bases. V lost 3 bases and J lost 0; bases outside the gene matches: 6. Germline assignment: CDR1 MNHNS and CDR2 SASEGT. The CDR3 loop spans 17 amino acids. CDR3 DNA: TGTGCCAGCAGTGAGGCCGGGACAGGGGGGCTGAACACTGAAGCTTTCTTT. Its protein product is CASSEAGTGGLNTEAFF.